This entry lists 12 T cell receptor beta chains sequenced from one sample in a study of spatial heterogeneity in lung cancer. TCRdb reprocessed the 5' RACE reads with MiXCR, giving one entry per CDR3 protein. The sample lists around 110,000 distinct CDR3 sequences; more than 9% were seen once. Time point of the sample: blood at routine non-recurrence follow-up after resection. Whole RNA obtained from tumor, nontumor lung or frozen PBMC underwent sequencing without sorting. Sequenced here: PBMCs, sampled at follow-up. The receptors originated from a male donor with early-stage non-small cell lung cancer.

This chain connects TRBV5-1 to TRBJ2-1, with D perhaps matching TRBD1 (5 bases). The CDR3 contains 15 residues. V was clipped by 1 base and J by 5 bases, with 13 bases between them. Per germline, CDR1 SGHRS and CDR2 YFSETQ. CDR3 nucleotide sequence: TGCGCCAGCAGCTTGCAGGGCCGGTGGGACAATGAGCAGTTCTTC. The encoded protein is CASSLQGRWDNEQFF.

At least ten counts were recorded for this clonotype. This rearrangement joins TRBV20-1 to TRBJ1-5; D gene uncertain. The CDR3 consists of 14 residues. Germline CDR1 and CDR2: DFQATT and SNEGSKA (reference sequence). The ends were cut back, 0 bases at V and 6 bases at J, with 12 bases in the middle. CDR3 sequence reads: CSARDDTELQPQHF. The CDR3, as DNA: TGCAGTGCTAGAGATGACACAGAACTTCAGCCCCAGCATTTT.

The chain couples TRBV25-1 to TRBJ2-5; TRBD2 might be the D (5 bases). Germline CDR1 reads MGHDK; CDR2 reads SYGVNS. The CDR3 loop spans 16 amino acids. Trimming left V 3 bases short and J 5 bases short, with 19 bases between. CDR3 DNA: TGTGCCAGCAGTGATTCCGGGGTTCGCAATATTGAGACCCAGTACTTC. Encoded protein: CASSDSGVRNIETQYF. Filled out from reference TRBV25-1 and TRBJ2-5, the complete variable domain reads EADIYQTPRYLVIGTGKKITLECSQTMGHDKMYWYQQDPGMELHLIHYSYGVNSTEKGDLSSESTVSRIRTEHFPLTLESARPSHTSQYLCASSDSGVRNIETQYFGPGTRLLVL.

The chain carries TRBV11-3 and TRBJ1-1; possible D gene TRBD1, 6 bases. The CDR3 runs to 13 residues. V lost 5 bases to trimming and J lost 7 bases, with 14 bases between them. Per germline, CDR1 SGHNT and CDR2 YENEEA. The chain's CDR3 is CASSPQGRGEAFF. The CDR3 bases are TGTGCCAGCAGCCCACAGGGTAGGGGTGAAGCTTTCTTT.

The J gene is TRBJ1-4, the V gene TRBV7-3; maybe TRBD1 (6 bases). The germline CDR1 and CDR2 sequences are SGHTA and FQGTGA. V was clipped by 5 bases and J by 1 base, with 8 bases between them. The CDR3 loop spans 14 amino acids. The DNA for the CDR3 is TGTGCCAGCAGCAAGGGGGGAACTAATGAAAAACTGTTTTTT. Protein sequence: CASSKGGTNEKLFF.

This rearrangement joins TRBV6-2 or TRBV6-3 to TRBJ2-1, with 7 bases matching TRBD2. V shed 7 bases and J 5 bases; nucleotides not matched to a gene: 11. This CDR3 is built from 15 residues. The germline V gene encodes CDR1 MNHEY and CDR2 SVGEGT. The CDR3 DNA sequence: TGTGCCAGCACCTCTGTTCCGGGGGGTAACAATGAGCAGTTCTTC. It encodes CASTSVPGGNNEQFF.

This clonotype showed up many times. V is TRBV6-5 and J is TRBJ2-3; 9 positions agree with TRBD2. V shed 0 bases and J 4 bases; nucleotides not matched to a gene: 8. Germline CDR1 is MNHEY and CDR2 is SVGAGI. This CDR3 has 17 amino acids. The CDR3 loop reads CASSYSMSGGPADTQYF. The CDR3 DNA reads TGTGCCAGCAGTTACTCGATGAGCGGGGGGCCAGCAGATACGCAGTATTTT.

The V and J genes are TRBV7-2 and TRBJ1-6; TRBD1 might be the D (5 bases). Trimming cost V 4 bases and J 11 bases, with 15 bases left between them. The CDR3 totals 14 residues. CDR1 and CDR2 (germline): SGHTA, FQGNSA. The CDR3 bases are TGTGCCAGCAGCTCAACTCTCCGGGGGACACCCCTCCACTTT. This gives the protein CASSSTLRGTPLHF.

This clonotype has a count of ten or more. This chain joins TRBV20-1 and TRBJ1-2, with 7 positions matching TRBD1. Germline V gene data show CDR1 as DFQATT and CDR2 as SNEGSKA (reference sequence). After removal of 5 bases from V and 0 bases from J, the junction contained 3 bases not matched to a gene. The CDR3 has 13 amino acids. The CDR3 reads CSARTGPNYGYTF. The CDR3 DNA reads TGCAGTGCTCGGACAGGTCCTAACTATGGCTACACCTTC.

The table lists this clonotype with a few counts. The chain recombines TRBV6-2 or TRBV6-3 with TRBJ1-1; D ambiguous. The V gene's germline CDR1 is MNHEY and CDR2 SVGEGT. V was shortened by 7 bases and J by 0 bases, with 12 bases between the two germline ends. This CDR3 spans 14 amino acids. The DNA for the CDR3 is TGTGCCAGCAACGCTGGTTTACTGAACACTGAAGCTTTCTTT. Amino acid sequence: CASNAGLLNTEAFF.

This clonotype turned up a few times. Written as DNA, the CDR3 is TGTGCCAGAGCGGGAGGTACCTCTGGAAACACCATATATTTT. The encoded protein is CARAGGTSGNTIYF. V is TRBV7-9 and J is TRBJ1-3; D remains unclear. V was trimmed by 9 bases and J by 0 bases, leaving 12 bases between them. Germline V gene sequence: CDR1 SEHNR, CDR2 FQNEAQ (reference sequence). The CDR3 runs to 14 residues.

This clonotype has ten or more counts. The V call is TRBV10-3, the J call TRBJ1-6, with D perhaps matching TRBD1 (6 bases). Looked up from germline, CDR1 is ENHRY and CDR2 is SYGVKD. V dropped 6 bases and J dropped 6 bases, with 12 bases sitting between them. The CDR3 sequence is 14 residues long. The CDR3: CAIRQTQGNSPLHF. DNA of the CDR3: TGTGCCATCAGGCAAACACAGGGTAATTCACCCCTCCACTTT.